This record concerns one T cell receptor (beta chain) sequence. Antigen: not known. Sequencing used immunoSEQ multiplex PCR; TCRdb keeps in-frame clones, though not all of them. The sample has tens of thousands of clones; 80% to 90% are singletons. These data belong to a study of T cell responses to AZD1222 COVID-19 vaccine. Per the germline V gene, CDR1 is LNHDA and CDR2 is SQIVND (reference sequence). Trimming pared 4 bases from V and 2 bases from J, leaving 6 bases between. The CDR3 sequence is 13 residues long. Study results and caveats: Donors skewed white British and female; clonal diversity was possibly underestimated.

This chain links TRBV19 with TRBJ1-3; perhaps TRBD1 as D (6 bases). The sequences come from peripheral blood, collected on day 0 of AZD1222 vaccination. This TCR came from an adult in good health. CDR3 residues: CASSNRAGNTIYF. The CDR3 DNA reads TGTGCCAGTAGTAACAGGGCTGGAAACACCATATATTTT.